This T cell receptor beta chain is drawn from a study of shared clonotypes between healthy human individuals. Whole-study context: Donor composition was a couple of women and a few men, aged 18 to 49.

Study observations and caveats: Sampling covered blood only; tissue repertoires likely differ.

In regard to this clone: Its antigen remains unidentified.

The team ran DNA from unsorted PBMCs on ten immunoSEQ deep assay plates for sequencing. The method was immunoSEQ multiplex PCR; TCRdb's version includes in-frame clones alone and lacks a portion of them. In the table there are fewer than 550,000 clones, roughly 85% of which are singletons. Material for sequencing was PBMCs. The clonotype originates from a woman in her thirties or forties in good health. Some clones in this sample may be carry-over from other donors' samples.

CDR3 DNA: TGTGCCTGGAGCGGCGGGACACCTTCCTCTGGAAACACCATATATTTT. This translates into CAWSGGTPSSGNTIYF. The J gene is TRBJ1-3, the V gene TRBV30, with D possibly being TRBD1 (6 bases). Trimming shortened V by 3 bases and J by 0 bases, and 15 bases separated the two germline ends. Germline V gene lookup returns CDR1 GTSNPN and CDR2 SVGIG (reference sequence). The CDR3 is 16 residues long. The whole variable domain, filled in from reference TRBV30 and TRBJ1-3, reads SQTIHQWPATLVQPVGSPLSLECTVEGTSNPNLYWYRQAAGRGLQLLFYSVGIGQISSEVPQNLSASRPQDRQFILSSKKLLLSDSGFYLCAWSGGTPSSGNTIYFGEGSWLTVV.